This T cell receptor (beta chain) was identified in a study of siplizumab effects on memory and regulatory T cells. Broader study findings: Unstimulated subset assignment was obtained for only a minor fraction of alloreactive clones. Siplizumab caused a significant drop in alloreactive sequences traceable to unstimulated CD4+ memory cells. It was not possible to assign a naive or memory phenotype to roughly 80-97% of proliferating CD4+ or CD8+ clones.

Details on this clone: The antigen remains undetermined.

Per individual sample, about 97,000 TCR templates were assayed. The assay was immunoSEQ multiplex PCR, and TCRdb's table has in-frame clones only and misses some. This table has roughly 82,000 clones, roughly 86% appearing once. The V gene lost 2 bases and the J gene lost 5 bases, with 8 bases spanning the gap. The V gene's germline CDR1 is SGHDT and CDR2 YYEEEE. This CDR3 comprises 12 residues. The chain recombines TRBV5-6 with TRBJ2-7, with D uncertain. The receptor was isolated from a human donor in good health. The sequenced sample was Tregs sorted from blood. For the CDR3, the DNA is TGTGCCAGCAGCTTCCAGATGGACGAGCAGTACTTC. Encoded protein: CASSFQMDEQYF.